These 11 T cell receptor beta chains were all obtained from the same sample, sequenced in a study of T cells in Graves' hyperthyroidism and ophthalmopathy. RNA transcripts yielded amplified TCR beta CDR3 regions. The HTBI primer set served for first-round RT-PCR of the TCR CDR3. TCRdb used MiXCR to reprocess the multiplex PCR reads, holding one entry per CDR3 protein. Altogether 350,000 to 400,000 distinct CDR3 sequences are present, around 14% being singletons, with the ten largest covering 9.5% to 11%. Sequencing was performed on blood. Every receptor here comes from a woman aged 55 to 70 with Graves' hyperthyroidism.

This clonotype was observed many times. V gene TRBV18 combines with J gene TRBJ2-3, with a tentative D call TRBD2 (6 bases). Germline-derived CDR1 and CDR2 are KGHSH and LQKENI. V was trimmed by 3 bases and J by 2 bases, leaving 12 bases between them. The CDR3 is made up of 15 amino acids. The CDR3 spells CASSPQGLPTDTQYF. As DNA, the CDR3 is TGTGCCAGCTCACCCCAGGGACTTCCCACAGATACGCAGTATTTT.

J is TRBJ2-7 and V is TRBV10-3; unclear D gene. CDR1 and CDR2 (germline): ENHRY, SYGVKD. This CDR3 spans 12 amino acids. V shed 2 bases and J shed 2 bases, with 4 bases lying between them. CDR3: CAISERTYEQYF. CDR3 coding DNA: TGTGCCATCAGTGAGAGAACCTACGAGCAGTACTTC.

This clonotype was seen at least ten times. The rearrangement links TRBV20-1 to TRBJ1-1; D unresolved. Germline-derived CDR1 and CDR2 are DFQATT and SNEGSKA (reference sequence). Between the trimmed V and J ends, which lost 5 bases and 4 bases, there was a span of 8 bases. This CDR3 has 11 residues. The CDR3 region is CSASQTTEAFF. CDR3 nucleotides: TGCAGTGCTTCACAGACCACTGAAGCTTTCTTT.

This clonotype was counted at least ten times. The chain uses TRBV18 and TRBJ1-4, with D possibly matching TRBD1 (6 bases). V lost 5 bases, J lost 4 bases, and 14 bases lay in between. The CDR3 sequence is 15 residues long. Germline loops: CDR1 KGHSH, CDR2 LQKENI. CDR3 nucleotide sequence: TGTGCCAGCTCATCGAGACAGGAGGGTAATGAAAAACTGTTTTTT. It yields the protein CASSSRQEGNEKLFF.

The sample holds many counts of this clonotype. The chain links TRBV28 to TRBJ2-1; D is perhaps TRBD1 or TRBD2 (6 bases each). Per the germline V gene, CDR1 is MDHEN and CDR2 is SYDVKM. V lost 7 bases and J lost 4, with 11 bases in between. The CDR3 is made up of 13 amino acids. CDR3 sequence reads: CASTGGGYNEQFF. The CDR3 DNA follows: TGTGCCAGCACCGGAGGGGGTTACAATGAGCAGTTCTTC. Filled out from reference TRBV28 and TRBJ2-1, the complete variable domain reads DVKVTQSSRYLVKRTGEKVFLECVQDMDHENMFWYRQDPGLGLRLIYFSYDVKMKEKGDIPEGYSVSREKKERFSLILESASTNQTSMYLCASTGGGYNEQFFGPGTRLTVL.

This clonotype was observed a handful of times. The CDR3 loop is CASSLGRTPPYEQYF. In DNA form, the CDR3 reads TGTGCCAGCAGCTTAGGACGTACCCCCCCCTACGAGCAGTACTTC. V and J are TRBV5-5 and TRBJ2-7, with unresolved D. The V and J ends lost 2 bases and 2 bases respectively, with 14 bases between them. Germline V gene data show CDR1 as SGHKS and CDR2 as YYEKEE (reference sequence). The CDR3 length is 15 residues.

This clonotype was seen more than once but under ten times. The chain uses TRBV6-1 and TRBJ2-2; D may be TRBD1 (6 bases). This CDR3 comprises 15 residues. Trimming removed 7 bases at V and 1 base at J, with 13 bases between. The V gene's germline CDR1 is MNHNS and CDR2 SASEGT. The chain's CDR3 is CASTLGQLNTGELFF. In DNA form, the CDR3 reads TGTGCCAGCACCCTCGGACAGTTGAACACCGGGGAGCTGTTTTTT.

Worth noting for this clonotype: This sequence may be a read error, since a much larger clone differs from it by one base. The chain employs TRBV20-1 and TRBJ2-1; 12 bases line up with TRBD2. This CDR3 comprises 17 residues. Germline lookup yields CDR1 DFQATT and CDR2 SNEGSKA (reference sequence). CDR3 DNA: TGCAGTGCTAGAGATCTCAGGACTAGCGGGACCTACAATGTGCAGTTCTTC. Amino acids: CSARDLRTSGTYNVQFF.

This clonotype occurred many times. This chain connects TRBV7-2 to TRBJ1-2; D may be TRBD1 (6 bases). With 6 bases removed from V and 2 bases from J, the gap between germline ends came to 22 bases. The length of the CDR3 is 17 residues. The germline V gene has CDR1 SGHTA and CDR2 FQGNSA. CDR3 sequence (DNA): TGTGCCAGCAGGAAGTGGGCGGGGGACACCACGAACTATGGCTACACCTTC. Its protein is CASRKWAGDTTNYGYTF.

This clonotype was counted ten times or more. CDR3 amino acids: CASSRGQGGSEAFF. Here the CDR3 DNA reads TGTGCCAGCAGCCGCGGACAGGGGGGTAGTGAAGCTTTCTTT. This chain joins TRBV3-1 and TRBJ1-1; 10 bases line up with TRBD1. The V and J ends lost 4 bases and 7 bases, in that order; junction bases with no gene match: 6. The CDR3 loop spans 14 amino acids. Germline V CDR1 and CDR2: LGHDT, YNNKEL (reference sequence).

This clonotype was detected many times. The rearrangement links TRBV18 to TRBJ1-2, with D uncertain. CDR1 KGHSH and CDR2 LQKENI come from the germline V gene. Trimming removed 5 bases from V and 1 base from J, with 14 bases in between. The CDR3 contains 15 residues. DNA for the CDR3: TGTGCCAGCTCAACGGGCTGGCAGATTAACTATGGCTACACCTTC. This sequence encodes CASSTGWQINYGYTF.